This is a list of T cell receptor beta chains from one sample in a study of regulatory T cells in long-lasting Graves disease. Each CDR3 protein gets one entry after TCRdb re-called the multiplex PCR reads with MiXCR. The sample carries more than 350,000 distinct CDR3 sequences, roughly 23% recorded once. The sample was peripheral blood mononuclear cells (PBMCs), taken when the disease was refractory, from a patient treated with antithyroid drugs. The origin of the receptors is a female donor with Graves disease. Each CDR3 is given with its conserved first and last residue. The order of the fields is J gene, clone size, V gene, D gene, CDR3 DNA, CDR3 protein. D genes are given only for firm matches. Clone sizes are given selectively: once, few, many, or a class where the clone is expanded.

TRBJ1-4,few,TRBV20-1,NA,TGCAGTGCTACTCCCGCTCAGTTGCCTAATGAAAAACTGTTTTTT,CSATPAQLPNEKLFF
TRBJ2-4,once,TRBV20-1,NA,TGCAGTGCTAGAGATCAGGGCCGCGGGGGCCCCCCTAAGGGTCAGTACTTC,CSARDQGRGGPPKGQYF
TRBJ2-2,NA,TRBV5-1,NA,TGCGCCAGCGAGTGGGCCGGGGAGCTGTTTTTT,CASEWAGELFF
TRBJ2-5,many,TRBV24-1,NA,TGTGCCACCGGACAAGATCAAGAGACCCAGTACTTC,CATGQDQETQYF
TRBJ2-7,many,TRBV28,TRBD1,TGTGCCAGCAGTTTAATGACAGGGGGCTTGTACGAGCAGTACTTC,CASSLMTGGLYEQYF
TRBJ2-1,few,TRBV20-1,TRBD1,TGCAGTGCTAAGGCGCCCCCAGGGGGTAGAGACCCCTACAATGAGCAGTTCTTC,CSAKAPPGGRDPYNEQFF
TRBJ2-5,many,TRBV11-2,NA,TGTGCCAGCAGCCCCCACCAAGAGACCCAGTACTTC,CASSPHQETQYF
TRBJ2-3,few,TRBV13,TRBD2,TGTGCCAGCAGCTCCACTAGCGGGGGTAGCACAGATACGCAGTATTTT,CASSSTSGGSTDTQYF
TRBJ2-3,NA,TRBV3-1,NA,TGTGCCAGCAGCCCCACCCTCAAGAGGGCAGATACGCAGTATTTT,CASSPTLKRADTQYF
TRBJ1-4,NA,TRBV5-4,NA,TGTGCCAGCAGCTTCTGGGGGGCAGATACCGAAAAACTGTTTTTT,CASSFWGADTEKLFF
TRBJ2-5,NA,TRBV7-8,NA,TGTGCCAGCAGCGTTACTCGACGGGAGACCCAGTACTTC,CASSVTRRETQYF
TRBJ2-7,NA,TRBV7-3,TRBD1,TGTGCCAGCAGCCCCTGGGACAGGGACTCCTACGAGCAGTACTTC,CASSPWDRDSYEQYF
TRBJ2-2,NA,TRBV29-1,NA,TGCAGCGCCAACAGAATGAACACCGGGGAGCTGTTTTTT,CSANRMNTGELFF
TRBJ1-1,NA,TRBV10-3,TRBD1,TGTGCCATCAGGAGCCCGGGACAGAGGAACACTGAAGCTTTCTTT,CAIRSPGQRNTEAFF
TRBJ1-2,few,TRBV19,NA,TGTGCCAGTAGTATCCGACGTCAGGTTGCGGACTATGGCTACACCTTC,CASSIRRQVADYGYTF
TRBJ1-2,many,TRBV18,TRBD1,TGTGCCAGCTCACCGGAGACAGGGAGCGGCTACACCTTC,CASSPETGSGYTF
TRBJ2-6,few,TRBV19,NA,TGTGCCAGTACCGGTTCGGGGGCTGGGGCCAACGTCCTGACTTTC,CASTGSGAGANVLTF
TRBJ1-4,NA,TRBV29-1,NA,TGCAGCGTTGCAGGGACCCAGGCTGATGAAAAACTGTTTTTT,CSVAGTQADEKLFF
TRBJ2-1,NA,TRBV3-1,TRBD1,TGTGCCAGCAGCCAAAACAGGGGCTGGGGGTCCTACAATGAGCAGTTCTTC,CASSQNRGWGSYNEQFF
TRBJ1-3,NA,TRBV5-5,NA,TGTGCCAGCAGCTTGGCCGGCTTCGAGGAATACTCTGGAAACACCATATATTTT,CASSLAGFEEYSGNTIYF
TRBJ2-6,few,TRBV7-8,NA,TGTGTCAGCAGCGGAGCTGGGCAGGGATCTGGGGCCAACGTCCTGACTTTC,CVSSGAGQGSGANVLTF
TRBJ2-2,many,TRBV28,TRBD2,TGTGCCAGCAGTCCAGTTTGGACACCCCCCGGACTAGCGGGAGGTATCGGGGAGCTGTTTTTT,CASSPVWTPPGLAGGIGELFF
TRBJ1-2,many,TRBV7-2,NA,TGTGCCAGCAGCTTAGCGCGTGCTGACTATGGCTACACCTTC,CASSLARADYGYTF
TRBJ2-7,NA,TRBV27,TRBD2,TGTGCCAGCAGTTTACAGGGACCGGGAGGGCCTATCGAGCAGTACTTC,CASSLQGPGGPIEQYF
TRBJ2-4,NA,TRBV5-4,NA,TGTGCCAGCAGCCCCTTCCCGACAGGTAGTGGAAACATTCAGTACTTC,CASSPFPTGSGNIQYF
TRBJ2-3,once,TRBV4-1,NA,TGCGCCAGCAGCCCGAATCTAGGCCCCACAGATACGCAGTATTTT,CASSPNLGPTDTQYF
TRBJ1-5,NA,TRBV30,NA,TGTGCCTGGACTGTCGGGAATCAGCCCCAGCATTTT,CAWTVGNQPQHF
TRBJ2-7,NA,TRBV27,NA,TGTGCCAGCAGTTTAGAAGGGAGAACCTACGAGCAGTACTTC,CASSLEGRTYEQYF
TRBJ2-5,many,TRBV13,TRBD2,TGTGCCAGCAGCCAAACCGAAGCGGGAGAAGAGACCCAGTACTTC,CASSQTEAGEETQYF
TRBJ2-3,NA,TRBV2,NA,TGTGCCAGCAGTGGACTTTTTCTCACAGATACGCAGTATTTT,CASSGLFLTDTQYF
TRBJ2-5,many,TRBV20-1,TRBD2,TGCAGTGCTAAGACTAGCGGGGGACAAGAGACCCAGTACTTC,CSAKTSGGQETQYF
TRBJ1-1,NA,TRBV19,NA,TGTGCCAGTACGAAGGGGGTTGGAACTGAAGCTTTCTTT,CASTKGVGTEAFF
TRBJ1-1,NA,TRBV6-1,NA,TGTGCCAGCAGCCTTACTGATCAGGGATCTGAAGCTTTCTTT,CASSLTDQGSEAFF
TRBJ2-5,few,TRBV29-1,TRBD1,TGCAGCGGGACAGGGGGGATTGAGACCCAGTACTTC,CSGTGGIETQYF
TRBJ1-2,many,TRBV7-9,NA,TGTGCCAGCAGCTTGGACCCCGGAACAGCGTATGGCTACACCTTC,CASSLDPGTAYGYTF
TRBJ1-5,NA,TRBV20-1,NA,TGCAGTGCTAGAGATCAAACAGCCAGCAATCAGCCCCAGCATTTT,CSARDQTASNQPQHF
TRBJ2-7,once,TRBV20-1,NA,TGCAGTGCTATTGGACCCTACCGGGACTCGAACGAGCAGTACTTC,CSAIGPYRDSNEQYF
TRBJ2-7,NA,TRBV5-1,TRBD2,TGCGCCAGCAGCCCCTGGACTAGGGCCTCCTACGAGCAGTACTTC,CASSPWTRASYEQYF
TRBJ2-3,NA,TRBV6-2/TRBV6-3,TRBD2,TGTGCCAGCAATGCCCTGAGCGGGAGTAGGACAGATACGCAGTATTTT,CASNALSGSRTDTQYF
TRBJ2-5,NA,TRBV20-1,NA,TGCAGTGCTGGGGGGAGGCAAGAGACCCAGTACTTC,CSAGGRQETQYF
TRBJ2-6,few,TRBV24-1,TRBD1,TGTGCCACCAGTGATTCTAGAAGGGGGCAGACTGGGGCCAACGTCCTGACTTTC,CATSDSRRGQTGANVLTF
TRBJ2-2,NA,TRBV7-9,NA,TGTGCCAGCAGCTTAGATTCCCCGGGGGCACCGACCGGGGAGCTGTTTTTT,CASSLDSPGAPTGELFF
TRBJ2-1,many,TRBV2,NA,TGTGCCAGCAGTGTGAAGGGGAACAATGAGCAGTTCTTC,CASSVKGNNEQFF
TRBJ2-3,few,TRBV28,NA,TGTGCCAGCAGCGAACTACACGAATCTAGCACAGATACGCAGTATTTT,CASSELHESSTDTQYF
TRBJ1-1,many,TRBV6-5,TRBD1,TGTGCCAGCAGTTATTACCGGACAGGGGGCGCTTCGTACACTGAAGCTTTCTTT,CASSYYRTGGASYTEAFF
TRBJ2-1,many,TRBV20-1,TRBD2,TGCAGTGTAACTAGCGGGAAACACAATGAGCAGTTCTTC,CSVTSGKHNEQFF
TRBJ2-7,few,TRBV15,NA,TGTGCCACCAGCCAGGACCTCTACGAGCAGTACTTC,CATSQDLYEQYF
TRBJ1-5,few,TRBV30,NA,TGTGCCTGGAGTGTATCACCAAATCAGCCCCAGCATTTT,CAWSVSPNQPQHF
TRBJ2-2,many,TRBV12-3/TRBV12-4,NA,TGTGCCATAGCCGGGCGAAACACCGGGGAGCTGTTTTTT,CAIAGRNTGELFF
TRBJ2-5,many,TRBV18,NA,TGTGCCAGCTCACCATCTATCCAAGAGACCCAGTACTTC,CASSPSIQETQYF
TRBJ2-7,many,TRBV29-1,NA,TGCAGCGCCCGGGGCCTAACCTACGAGCAGTACTTC,CSARGLTYEQYF
TRBJ2-7,NA,TRBV10-3,NA,TGTGCCATCAGTGAGGAGGGCAGCCTGCTGGGAGAGCAGTACTTC,CAISEEGSLLGEQYF
TRBJ2-3,NA,TRBV27,NA,TGTGCCAGCGGTCAAGCGGCTCCACTCACAGATACGCAGTATTTT,CASGQAAPLTDTQYF